The 15 T cell receptor beta chains below were found in one sample sequenced in a study of neurological immune-mediated disorders. TCRdb recomputed calls from the 5' RACE reads with MiXCR, one row per CDR3 protein. This table holds tens of thousands of distinct CDR3 sequences, 4.5% to 5.5% found once. Material for sequencing was PBMCs. These receptors were taken from a man aged 25 to 40 with multiple sclerosis.

This clonotype was counted a few times. At one end the junction does not follow the germline gene, possibly because of a read error. The gene calls are TRBV6-6 and TRBJ2-6; either TRBD1 or TRBD2 may supply D (6 bases each). CDR1 is MNHNY, CDR2 SVGAGI, per germline (reference sequence). This CDR3 contains 15 residues. Here the CDR3 DNA reads TGTGCCAGCAGTCGACAGGAAAGGGGGGCCAAAGTCCTGACTTTC. Its protein is CASSRQERGAKVLTF.

This clonotype occurred many times. The chain uses TRBV7-9 and TRBJ2-1; D tentatively reads TRBD1 or TRBD2 (6 bases each). In germline, CDR1 is SEHNR, CDR2 FQNEAQ (reference sequence). The CDR3 is 13 amino acids. V was trimmed by 6 bases and J by 6 bases, leaving 12 bases between them. The CDR3: CASSPRGVNEQFF. The CDR3 region has the DNA TGTGCCAGCAGTCCTAGGGGGGTCAATGAGCAGTTCTTC.

This clonotype was detected many times. V is TRBV2 and J is TRBJ1-2; D ambiguous. The V gene's germline CDR1 is SNHLY and CDR2 FYNNEI. The length of the CDR3 is 13 residues. The V gene lost 3 bases and the J gene lost 8 bases, with 13 bases spanning the gap. CDR3 loop: CASSDIKVTGYTF. The CDR3 nucleotides read TGTGCCAGCAGTGATATCAAGGTCACGGGCTACACCTTC.

The CDR3 DNA reads TGCGCCAGCAGCGGGGGGACAGGGACTGGCGGGGAGCTGTTTTTT. It encodes CASSGGTGTGGELFF. The chain uses TRBV5-1 and TRBJ2-2; TRBD1 agrees at 9 bases. CDR1 is SGHRS and CDR2 is YFSETQ in the germline V gene. Losses at the gene ends were 4 bases for V and 7 bases for J; bases not matched to a gene: 8. The CDR3 length is 15 residues.

This clonotype was recorded many times. V gene TRBV14 combines with J gene TRBJ2-1; perhaps TRBD2 as D (7 bases). Per germline, CDR1 SGHDN and CDR2 FVKESK. V was shortened by 4 bases and J by 9 bases, with 16 bases between the two germline ends. The CDR3 covers 14 residues. The CDR3 nucleotides are TGTGCCAGCAGCCGGAGTCCCGGGGGGCGTGAGCAGTTCTTC. It codes for CASSRSPGGREQFF.

This clonotype was counted ten times or more. Its ends do not fully match the called genes, so a read error is possible. The V and J genes are TRBV4-1 and TRBJ1-5; D perhaps matches TRBD1 (6 bases). Germline-derived CDR1 and CDR2 are MGHRA and YSYEKL. CDR3 length equals 18 residues. CDR3 sequence reads: CASSQDLSNGGINHPQNF. The CDR3 DNA sequence: TGCGCCAGCAGCCAAGATCTCAGTAACGGGGGCATCAATCACCCCCAGAATTTT.

This clonotype was observed many times. The CDR3 sequence: CASSVSVGEKLFF. Here the CDR3 DNA reads TGTGCCAGCAGCGTCAGCGTTGGTGAAAAACTGTTTTTT. This chain joins TRBV9 and TRBJ1-4, with D unresolved. Germline values: CDR1 SGDLS, CDR2 YYNGEE. Trimming took off 2 bases at V and 7 bases at J, with 9 bases between the two ends. The CDR3 runs 13 residues. Together with reference TRBV9 and TRBJ1-4, the CDR3 gives the full variable domain: DSGVTQTPKHLITATGQRVTLRCSPRSGDLSVYWYQQSLDQGLQFLIQYYNGEERAKGNILERFSAQQFPDLHSELNLSSLELGDSALYFCASSVSVGEKLFFGSGTQLSVL.

This clonotype was found a few times. The chain joins TRBV5-1 to TRBJ1-1; D possibly corresponds to TRBD1 (6 bases). V gave up 4 bases and J gave up 5 bases, with 12 bases separating them. Germline CDR1 and CDR2: SGHRS and YFSETQ. The CDR3 runs to 13 residues. CDR3 DNA sequence: TGCGCCAGCAGCCCGCTTAGGGGGACTGAAGCTTTCTTT. This encodes CASSPLRGTEAFF.

This clonotype was seen repeatedly, ten times or more. The chain links TRBV5-1 to TRBJ1-1, with a weak D call TRBD1 (6 bases). The CDR3 has 14 amino acids. Trimming removed 4 bases from V and 1 base from J, with 11 bases in between. Looked up from germline, CDR1 is SGHRS and CDR2 is YFSETQ. CDR3 loop: CASSLQQGNTEAFF. As DNA, the CDR3 is TGCGCCAGCAGCCTACAACAGGGGAACACTGAAGCTTTCTTT. Complete variable domain (other parts from reference TRBV5-1 and TRBJ1-1): KAGVTQTPRYLIKTRGQQVTLSCSPISGHRSVSWYQQTPGQGLQFLFEYFSETQRNKGNFPGRFSGRQFSNSRSEMNVSTLELGDSALYLCASSLQQGNTEAFFGQGTRLTVV.

This clonotype was picked up a small number of times. The chain employs TRBV6-5 and TRBJ2-3; D unclear. Germline V gives CDR1 MNHEY, CDR2 SVGAGI. V gave up 5 bases and J gave up 6 bases, with 9 bases separating them. The CDR3 length is 12 residues. The CDR3 reads CASSNQADTQYF. The CDR3 DNA is TGTGCCAGCAGTAACCAAGCGGATACGCAGTATTTT.

In this sample, this clonotype turned up many times. V is TRBV7-9 and J is TRBJ1-1, with D perhaps TRBD1 (5 bases). The CDR3 spans 15 residues. Trimming shortened V by 6 bases and J by 1 base, and 15 bases separated the two germline ends. The germline V gene encodes CDR1 SEHNR and CDR2 FQNEAQ (reference sequence). In DNA, the CDR3 is TGTGCCAGCAGGGCGGGAGGGACGGAGAACACTGAAGCTTTCTTT. As protein: CASRAGGTENTEAFF.

This clonotype was seen at least ten times. The genes are TRBV12-3 or TRBV12-4 and TRBJ1-5; TRBD1 is a possible D gene (5 bases). The CDR3 sequence is 12 residues long. V dropped 4 bases and J dropped 4 bases, with 5 bases sitting between them. CDR3 coding DNA: TGTGCCAGCAGTTACAGGAATCAGCCCCAGCATTTT. Amino acid sequence: CASSYRNQPQHF.

At least ten counts were recorded for this clonotype. V and J are TRBV11-2 and TRBJ2-2; possible D gene TRBD2, 6 bases. This CDR3 region has 15 residues. Germline lookup yields CDR1 SGHAT and CDR2 FQNNGV. Trimming left V 0 bases short and J 3 bases short, with 8 bases between. CDR3 sequence (DNA): TGTGCCAGCAGCTTAGATCGGGGGTACACCGGGGAGCTGTTTTTT. As protein: CASSLDRGYTGELFF.

This clonotype was counted many times. CDR3 sequence reads: CSALSPTLNTGELFF. Here the CDR3 DNA reads TGCAGTGCTCTCTCGCCGACCCTGAACACCGGGGAGCTGTTTTTT. The chain carries TRBV20-1 and TRBJ2-2; D is ambiguous. The germline CDR1 and CDR2 sequences are DFQATT and SNEGSKA (reference sequence). The CDR3 contains 15 residues. Trimming pared 5 bases from V and 1 base from J, leaving 14 bases between.

There are many counts of this clonotype. This sequence joins TRBV3-1 and TRBJ2-1, with 12 bases matching TRBD1. The CDR3 spans 16 residues. The V and J ends lost 4 bases and 8 bases, in that order; junction bases with no gene match: 9. In germline, CDR1 is LGHDT, CDR2 YNNKEL (reference sequence). CDR3 in DNA: TGTGCCAGCAGCCTGGGGACAGGGGGCAGTTCGGATGAGCAGTTCTTC. Its protein product is CASSLGTGGSSDEQFF.